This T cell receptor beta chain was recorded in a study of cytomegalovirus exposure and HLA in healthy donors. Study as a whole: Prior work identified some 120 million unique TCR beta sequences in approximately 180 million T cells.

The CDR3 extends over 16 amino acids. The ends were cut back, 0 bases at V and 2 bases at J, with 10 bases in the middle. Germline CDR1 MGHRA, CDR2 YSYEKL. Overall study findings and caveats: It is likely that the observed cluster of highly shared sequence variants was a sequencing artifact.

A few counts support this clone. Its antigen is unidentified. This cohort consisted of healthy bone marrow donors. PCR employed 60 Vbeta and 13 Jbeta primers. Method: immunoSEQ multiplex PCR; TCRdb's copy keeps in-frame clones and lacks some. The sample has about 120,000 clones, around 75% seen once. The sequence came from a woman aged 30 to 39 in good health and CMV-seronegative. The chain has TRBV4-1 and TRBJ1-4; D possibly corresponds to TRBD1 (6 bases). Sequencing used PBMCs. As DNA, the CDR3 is TGCGCCAGCAGCCAAGACTCCGACAGGACTAATGAAAAACTGTTTTTT. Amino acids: CASSQDSDRTNEKLFF.